This TCR beta chain comes out of a study of CD8+CD57+ T cells in acquired aplastic anemia. V was trimmed by 3 bases and J by 6 bases, leaving 15 bases between them. The germline CDR1 and CDR2 sequences are LNHNV and YYDKDF (reference sequence). This CDR3 has 14 amino acids. TCR beta VDJ and CDR3 profiles were obtained from a genomic DNA template. Each CDR3 protein gets one entry after TCRdb re-called the reads with MiXCR. The sample shows about 220,000 distinct CDR3 sequences, about a third of them seen only once. The sample consisted of sorted CD4+, CD8+, or CD8+CD57+ T cells (not recorded which) from PBMCs. V is TRBV15 and J is TRBJ2-7; tentatively, D is TRBD2 (5 bases). This clonotype was obtained from a human donor in good health, serving as a control. The CDR3 here is CATSSSTSRGEQYF. CDR3 nucleotides: TGTGCCACCAGCAGTTCAACTAGTCGGGGCGAGCAGTACTTC.